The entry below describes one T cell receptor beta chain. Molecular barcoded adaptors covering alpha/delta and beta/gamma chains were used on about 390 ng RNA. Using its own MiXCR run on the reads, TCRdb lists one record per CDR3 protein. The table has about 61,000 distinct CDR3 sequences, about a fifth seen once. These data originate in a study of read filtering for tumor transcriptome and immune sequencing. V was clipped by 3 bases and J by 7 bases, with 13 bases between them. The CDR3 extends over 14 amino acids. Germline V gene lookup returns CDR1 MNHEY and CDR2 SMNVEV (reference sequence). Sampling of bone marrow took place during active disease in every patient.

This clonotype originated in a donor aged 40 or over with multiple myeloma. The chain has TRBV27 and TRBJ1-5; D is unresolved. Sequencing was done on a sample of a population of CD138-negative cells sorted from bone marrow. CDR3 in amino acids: CASSLRAGGQPQHF. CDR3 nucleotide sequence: TGTGCCAGCAGTTTGAGGGCGGGCGGGCAGCCCCAGCATTTT.